This entry features one T cell receptor beta chain sequence. Its target is unknown. Clones were sequenced by immunoSEQ multiplex PCR, and TCRdb holds only the in-frame ones, with some missing. This sample has roughly 56,000 clones, with roughly 70% found just once. This sample is part of a study of cytotoxic CD8 clonotypes in ibrutinib-treated CLL. Broader study findings: Treatment left the uncommon public clonotypes either contracted or stable in frequency. Lymph node repertoires were not studied, and sampling times were unmatched.

Source: PBMCs, taken after 12 months of ibrutinib treatment. The receptor was isolated from a human donor with chronic lymphocytic leukemia.

The CDR3 coding sequence is TGTGCCACAGATCAATCGCGAGAGACCCAGTACTTC. Translated, it gives CATDQSRETQYF. The chain carries TRBV10-3 and TRBJ2-5; D is undetermined. Trimming removed 10 bases at V and 4 bases at J, with 13 bases between. The CDR3 contains 12 residues. The germline V gene encodes CDR1 ENHRY and CDR2 SYGVKD.